This TCR beta chain comes out of a study of cytomegalovirus exposure and HLA in healthy donors. Study overall: Within an early data release were about 80 million unique TCRs drawn from HLA-typed donors.

Germline V lookup: CDR1 WSHSY, CDR2 SAAADI. Trimming at V came to 6 bases and at J to 2 bases, leaving 11 bases not matched to a gene. The CDR3 contains 17 residues. The study ran its PCR with 60 Vbeta and 13 Jbeta primers. TCRdb keeps only in-frame clones here, not all; method: immunoSEQ multiplex PCR. Among 150,000 to 200,000 clones listed, around 80% were seen once. The source of this sequence is a woman in her 30s in good health and CMV-seronegative. The specimen was PBMCs. The chain combines TRBV10-2 with TRBJ2-7, with TRBD2 matching 12 bases. The CDR3 sequence is CASRVLAGGTTAYEQYF. The CDR3, as DNA: TGCGCCAGCAGGGTGCTAGCGGGGGGGACGACCGCCTACGAGCAGTACTTC.